This passage covers 30 T cell receptor beta chains from one sample sequenced in a study of T cells in Graves' hyperthyroidism and ophthalmopathy. Authors of the study amplified TCR beta CDR3 regions from RNA transcripts. The TCR CDR3 first-round RT-PCR relied on the HTBI primer set. A single record per CDR3 protein comes from TCRdb applying MiXCR to the multiplex PCR reads. The sample comprises some 400,000 distinct CDR3 sequences, 15% to 20% of which are singletons, and about 3.7% rests with the top ten. Sequenced input: blood. The receptors originated from a woman in her late teens or twenties with Graves' hyperthyroidism.

This chain connects TRBV20-1 to TRBJ2-5; maybe TRBD2 (5 bases). Germline loops: CDR1 DFQATT, CDR2 SNEGSKA (reference sequence). Trimming shortened V by 1 base and J by 4 bases, and 13 bases separated the two germline ends. The CDR3 has 14 amino acids. CDR3 bases: TGCAGTGCTAGAGGGGTCGGGGATGGAGAGACCCAGTACTTC. Protein product: CSARGVGDGETQYF.

This clonotype appeared many times. The chain links TRBV2 to TRBJ2-2; 8 nucleotides agree with TRBD2. Trimming removed 9 bases from V and 4 bases from J; junction bases left unmatched: 1. CDR1 is SNHLY, CDR2 FYNNEI, per germline. The length of the CDR3 is 12 residues. Written as DNA, the CDR3 is TGTGCCAGGCGGGGGGCCACCGGGGAGCTGTTTTTT. This translates into CARRGATGELFF.

This clonotype showed up many times. The chain carries TRBV5-1 and TRBJ1-2; D not resolved. This CDR3 has 16 amino acids. Trimming took 4 bases from V and 0 from J, leaving 16 bases between them. Looked up from germline, CDR1 is SGHRS and CDR2 is YFSETQ. CDR3 residues: CASSPSSGPPNYGYTF. The CDR3 DNA follows: TGCGCCAGCAGCCCCTCGTCGGGTCCGCCTAACTATGGCTACACCTTC.

The sample holds many counts of this clonotype. The chain has TRBV9 and TRBJ1-2, with D unresolved. The CDR3 has 15 residues. Germline lookup yields CDR1 SGDLS and CDR2 YYNGEE. With 0 bases removed from V and 0 bases from J, the gap between germline ends came to 9 bases. CDR3 sequence: CASSVGSLANYGYTF. The DNA for the CDR3 is TGTGCCAGCAGCGTAGGGTCGTTAGCTAACTATGGCTACACCTTC.

This clonotype appeared a few times. The chain has TRBV4-1 and TRBJ1-3; D possibly corresponds to TRBD1 (6 bases). Trimming removed 5 bases at V and 2 bases at J, with 10 bases between. The germline V gene encodes CDR1 MGHRA and CDR2 YSYEKL. The CDR3 spans 14 residues. The CDR3 spells CASSKWGPGNTIYF. DNA of the CDR3: TGCGCCAGCAGCAAGTGGGGGCCTGGAAACACCATATATTTT.

The chain has TRBV6-2 or TRBV6-3 and TRBJ2-5; D is unclear. The CDR3 extends over 13 amino acids. With 6 bases removed from V and 5 bases from J, the gap between germline ends came to 13 bases. CDR1 and CDR2 (germline): MNHEY, SVGEGT. The CDR3 region is CASRTHLNETQYF. The CDR3 DNA is TGTGCCAGCAGGACCCATTTAAACGAGACCCAGTACTTC.

About this clonotype itself: One end of the junction is discordant with germline, which a read error may explain. The genes are TRBV24-1 and TRBJ1-2, with a weak D call TRBD1 (6 bases). The germline CDR1 and CDR2 sequences are KGHDR and SFDVKD. CDR3 length: 13 amino acids. CDR3 nucleotide sequence: TGTGCCAGCAGTGAGACAGGCCAGGGGGGCTACACCTTC. It specifies CASSETGQGGYTF.

This rearrangement joins TRBV6-2 or TRBV6-3 to TRBJ1-5; D is perhaps TRBD1 (5 bases). The V gene's germline CDR1 is MNHEY and CDR2 SVGEGT. The CDR3 has 17 residues. V gave up 6 bases and J gave up 4 bases, with 22 bases separating them. The CDR3 DNA reads as TGTGCCAGCAGCCGCGGGGGACTCATGGGGGAAAATCAGCCCCAGCATTTT. It codes for CASSRGGLMGENQPQHF.

This clonotype was recorded many times. This sequence joins TRBV24-1 and TRBJ2-2, with 9 bases lining up with TRBD2. The J segment lost 5 bases and the V segment lost 3 bases, leaving 6 bases of the junction unmatched. The germline V gene encodes CDR1 KGHDR and CDR2 SFDVKD. The CDR3 extends over 16 amino acids. CDR3 amino acids: CATSDVASGETGELFF. In nucleotides, the CDR3 is TGTGCCACCAGTGATGTGGCTAGCGGGGAAACCGGGGAGCTGTTTTTT.

This clonotype has at least ten counts. The chain carries TRBV7-2 and TRBJ1-1, with a tentative D call TRBD1 (5 bases). The CDR3 has 14 residues. Germline CDR1 SGHTA, CDR2 FQGNSA. Trimming pared 5 bases from V and 1 base from J, leaving 11 bases between. CDR3 DNA sequence: TGTGCCAGCAGCATCGGGGGACCGAACACTGAAGCTTTCTTT. Translating it yields CASSIGGPNTEAFF.

This clonotype was counted many times. CDR3 in amino acids: CASSSGTARWGNQPQHF. CDR3 in DNA: TGTGCCAGCAGTTCCGGGACAGCGAGGTGGGGCAATCAGCCCCAGCATTTT. V is TRBV6-5 and J is TRBJ1-5; 7 bases are a match to TRBD1. This CDR3 has 17 amino acids. V was clipped by 4 bases and J by 2 bases; unmatched bases: 11. CDR1 and CDR2 (germline): MNHEY, SVGAGI.

This clonotype was found many times. This chain connects TRBV29-1 to TRBJ2-7; 10 nucleotides match TRBD1. The CDR3 sequence is 14 residues long. The V segment lost 4 bases and the J segment 6 bases; nucleotides outside the gene matches: 9. Germline-derived CDR1 and CDR2 are SQVTM and ANQGSEA. The CDR3 loop reads CSVGQGAWSGEQYF. CDR3 nucleotides: TGCAGCGTTGGACAGGGGGCCTGGTCTGGCGAGCAGTACTTC.

This clonotype has only a few counts. The chain couples TRBV15 to TRBJ2-5; TRBD2 is a possible D gene (6 bases). Germline V gives CDR1 LNHNV, CDR2 YYDKDF (reference sequence). V gave up 4 bases and J gave up 2 bases, with 14 bases separating them. The CDR3 totals 15 residues. This chain's CDR3 is CATSISWTKQETQYF. CDR3 DNA sequence: TGTGCCACCAGCATAAGCTGGACTAAGCAAGAGACCCAGTACTTC.

This clonotype was seen at least ten times. V is TRBV12-3 or TRBV12-4 and J is TRBJ1-2, with D maybe TRBD1 (5 bases). The CDR3 sequence is 13 residues long. V was shortened by 4 bases and J by 6 bases, with 12 bases between the two germline ends. The CDR3 DNA is TGTGCCAGCAGTTCCCGGGGGGGGGATGGCTACACCTTC. It specifies CASSSRGGDGYTF.

This clonotype occurred many times. The chain is built from TRBV24-1 and TRBJ2-7; 7 bases line up with TRBD1. Germline trimming cut 4 bases from V and 6 bases from J; bases unmatched to any gene: 5. This CDR3 comprises 13 residues. CDR1 and CDR2 from the germline V gene are KGHDR and SFDVKD. The CDR3 sequence is CATSERTGGEQYF. The CDR3 DNA follows: TGTGCCACCAGTGAAAGGACAGGCGGCGAGCAGTACTTC.

The genes are TRBV7-9 and TRBJ2-7; 7 bases align to TRBD1. The CDR3 loop spans 15 amino acids. Germline trimming cut 2 bases from V and 2 bases from J; bases unmatched to any gene: 6. Germline CDR1 and CDR2: SEHNR and FQNEAQ (reference sequence). The CDR3 sequence: CASSLPGQRAYEQYF. Here the CDR3 DNA reads TGTGCCAGCAGCTTACCGGGACAGCGCGCCTACGAGCAGTACTTC.

The chain is built from TRBV5-4 and TRBJ1-2; 8 positions match TRBD1. The CDR3 is 14 residues long. J gave up 3 bases and V 1 base, and 2 bases lay outside the gene matches. Germline V gene data show CDR1 as SGHNT and CDR2 as YYREEE (reference sequence). CDR3 protein: CASSLPGQDYGYTF. The CDR3 DNA reads as TGTGCCAGCAGCTTGCCGGGACAGGACTATGGCTACACCTTC.

As for this clonotype: Without the conserved terminal phenylalanine or tryptophan, this CDR3 likely stems from a read error. The V and J genes are TRBV27 and TRBJ1-1; D remains unclear. CDR1 is MNHEY and CDR2 is SMNVEV in the germline V gene (reference sequence). Deletions cut 9 bases from V and 1 base from J, with 9 bases between. The CDR3 sequence is 12 residues long. For the CDR3, the DNA is TGTGCCAGTAGAGAAGGGAACACTGAAGCTTTCTAT. It translates to CASREGNTEAFY.

As to this clonotype: The conserved final phenylalanine or tryptophan is absent from the CDR3, which likely points to a read error. The chain recombines TRBV12-3 or TRBV12-4 with TRBJ1-3; D not certain. The CDR3 contains 15 residues. V was trimmed by 1 base and J by 0 bases, leaving 7 bases between them. This chain's CDR3 is CASSLERSSGNTIYL. DNA for the CDR3: TGTGCCAGCAGTTTAGAACGGAGCTCTGGAAACACCATATATTTG.

This clonotype was observed a handful of times. V and J are TRBV18 and TRBJ1-5, with D possibly being TRBD1 (5 bases). Trimming removed 0 bases at V and 5 bases at J, with 14 bases between. The CDR3 length is 16 residues. Germline CDR1 reads KGHSH; CDR2 reads LQKENI. CDR3 residues: CASSPPQGGSYQPQHF. Here the CDR3 DNA reads TGTGCCAGCTCACCACCGCAGGGTGGGAGTTATCAGCCCCAGCATTTT.

This clonotype has ten or more counts. The J gene is TRBJ2-5, the V gene TRBV11-3, with 9 bases aligning to TRBD2. The V gene's germline CDR1 is SGHNT and CDR2 YENEEA. V lost 2 bases and J lost 4; bases outside the gene matches: 14. The CDR3 is 18 amino acids. CDR3 nucleotide sequence: TGTGCCAGCAGCTTACGACCCCGAGGGGTAGCGGGGGTAGAGACCCAGTACTTC. Amino acid sequence: CASSLRPRGVAGVETQYF.

This clonotype came up many times. The rearrangement joins TRBV2 to TRBJ2-7; 8 bases align to TRBD1. J gave up 3 bases and V 11 bases, and 9 bases lay outside the gene matches. Germline V gives CDR1 SNHLY, CDR2 FYNNEI. This CDR3 spans 13 amino acids. The CDR3 reads CAGRGQVVYEQYF. Here the CDR3 DNA reads TGTGCCGGTCGGGGACAGGTGGTCTACGAGCAGTACTTC.

Many counts were recorded for this clonotype. V usage is TRBV6-5 and J usage is TRBJ2-7, with 11 bases fitting TRBD1. V shed 4 bases, J shed 2 bases, and the junction held 7 bases outside the gene matches. Germline values: CDR1 MNHEY, CDR2 SVGAGI. The CDR3 length is 16 residues. CDR3 DNA: TGTGCCAGCAGTTCCCACGGACAGGGGGCACCCTACGAGCAGTACTTC. Its protein is CASSSHGQGAPYEQYF.

This clonotype was recorded at least ten times. This CDR3 reads CASSQPDRGSHEQYF. The DNA for the CDR3 is TGTGCCAGCAGCCAACCGGACAGGGGGAGCCACGAGCAGTACTTC. The V and J genes are TRBV4-2 and TRBJ2-7; 10 nucleotides line up with TRBD1. The junction had 6 bases not matched to a gene; V was cut back by 2 bases and J by 5 bases. The CDR3 length is 15 residues. The germline V gene has CDR1 LGHNA and CDR2 YNFKEQ.

This clonotype was counted many times. J is TRBJ1-1 and V is TRBV20-1, with 10 bases lining up with TRBD1. Germline CDR1 is DFQATT and CDR2 is SNEGSKA (reference sequence). With V trimmed by 5 bases and J by 5 bases, 8 bases remained unmatched. The CDR3 runs to 14 residues. CDR3 nucleotides: TGCAGTGCTGCAACCGGGACAGGGGTGACTGAAGCTTTCTTT. Amino acid sequence: CSAATGTGVTEAFF.

This clonotype was picked up many times. J is TRBJ1-5 and V is TRBV6-2 or TRBV6-3, with D perhaps TRBD1 (6 bases). CDR1 and CDR2 from the germline V gene are MNHEY and SVGEGT. V was trimmed by 7 bases and J by 3 bases, leaving 16 bases between them. The CDR3 runs 15 residues. The CDR3 DNA is TGTGCCAGCACGAGGGGCAGGGGCCTCAATCAGCCCCAGCATTTT. Amino acid sequence: CASTRGRGLNQPQHF.

V gene TRBV28 combines with J gene TRBJ1-2; D uncertain. The length of the CDR3 is 14 residues. V was trimmed by 8 bases and J by 2 bases, leaving 15 bases between them. Germline assignment: CDR1 MDHEN and CDR2 SYDVKM. The CDR3 sequence is CASFQDPKNYGYTF. DNA for the CDR3: TGTGCCAGCTTCCAGGACCCGAAGAACTATGGCTACACCTTC.

There are many counts of this clonotype. CDR3 region: CASRGDFQPQHF. The CDR3 coding sequence is TGTGCCAGCAGGGGGGATTTTCAGCCCCAGCATTTT. J is TRBJ1-5 and V is TRBV2; a possible D gene is TRBD1 (5 bases). The CDR3 extends over 12 amino acids. Germline V gene sequence: CDR1 SNHLY, CDR2 FYNNEI. V was cut by 6 bases and J by 6 bases, with 9 bases left in between.

This clonotype was seen many times. This chain uses TRBV15 with TRBJ1-1, with a weak D call TRBD1 (5 bases). Per the germline V gene, CDR1 is LNHNV and CDR2 is YYDKDF (reference sequence). V lost 9 bases, J lost 3 bases, and 14 bases lay in between. CDR3 size: 13 residues. The chain's CDR3 is CATGVSGYTEAFF. The DNA for the CDR3 is TGTGCCACAGGGGTCTCGGGTTACACTGAAGCTTTCTTT.

This clonotype was picked up many times. This chain links TRBV13 with TRBJ2-6; TRBD1 aligns across 7 bases. The CDR3 runs to 15 residues. Germline V CDR1 and CDR2: PRHDT, FYEKMQ (reference sequence). Trimming took 5 bases from V and 4 from J; bases not matched to a gene: 5. The CDR3 DNA follows: TGTGCCAGCAGCGTACAGGGGATGGGGGCCAACGTCCTGACTTTC. Translating it yields CASSVQGMGANVLTF.